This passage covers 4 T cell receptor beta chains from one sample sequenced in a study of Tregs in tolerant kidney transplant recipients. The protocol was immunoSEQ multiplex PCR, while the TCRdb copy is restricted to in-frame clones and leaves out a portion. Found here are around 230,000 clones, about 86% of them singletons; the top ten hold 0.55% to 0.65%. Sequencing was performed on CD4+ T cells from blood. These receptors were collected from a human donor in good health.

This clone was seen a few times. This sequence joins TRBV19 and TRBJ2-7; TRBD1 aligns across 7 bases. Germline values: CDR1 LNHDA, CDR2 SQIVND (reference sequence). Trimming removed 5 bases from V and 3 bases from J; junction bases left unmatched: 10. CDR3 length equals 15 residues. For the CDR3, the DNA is TGTGCCAGTAGTGGCCTCGGGACAGAACGCTACGAGCAGTACTTC. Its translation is CASSGLGTERYEQYF. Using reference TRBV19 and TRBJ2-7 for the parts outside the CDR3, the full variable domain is DGGITQSPKYLFRKEGQNVTLSCEQNLNHDAMYWYRQDPGQGLRLIYYSQIVNDFQKGDIAEGYSVSREKKESFPLTVTSAQKNPTAFYLCASSGLGTERYEQYFGPGTRLTVT.

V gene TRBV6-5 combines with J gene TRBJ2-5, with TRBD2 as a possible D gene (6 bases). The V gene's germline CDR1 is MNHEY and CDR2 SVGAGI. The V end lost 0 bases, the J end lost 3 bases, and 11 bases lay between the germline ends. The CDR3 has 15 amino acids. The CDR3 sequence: CASSYSARGEETQYF. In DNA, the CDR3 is TGTGCCAGCAGTTACTCGGCGCGGGGCGAAGAGACCCAGTACTTC.

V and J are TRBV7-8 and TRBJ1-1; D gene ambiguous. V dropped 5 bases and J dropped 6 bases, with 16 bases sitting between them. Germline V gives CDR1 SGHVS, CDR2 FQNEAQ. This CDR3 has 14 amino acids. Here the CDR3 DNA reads TGTGCCAGCAGCGCCTCTCTTCGGGAGGCTGAAGCTTTCTTT. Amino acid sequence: CASSASLREAEAFF.

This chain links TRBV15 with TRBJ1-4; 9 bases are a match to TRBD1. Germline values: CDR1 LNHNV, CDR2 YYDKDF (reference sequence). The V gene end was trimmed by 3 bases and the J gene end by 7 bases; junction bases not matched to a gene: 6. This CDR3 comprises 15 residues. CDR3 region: CATSRTTGGTEKLFF. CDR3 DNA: TGTGCCACCAGCAGGACGACAGGGGGTACTGAAAAACTGTTTTTT.